These 13 T cell receptor beta chains came from one sample sequenced in a study of blood T cell repertoires in COVID-19. Clones were sequenced by immunoSEQ multiplex PCR, and TCRdb holds only the in-frame ones, with some missing. Of a few hundred thousand clones listed, about 91% are singletons. The sequenced sample was peripheral blood. The receptors originated from a woman aged 25 to 39 who had recovered from COVID-19.

This clone was seen a handful of times. CDR3 coding DNA: TGTGCCAGCAGTTTAATTCAGGGGGTCATCAATCAGCCCCAGCATTTT. Translation: CASSLIQGVINQPQHF. The rearrangement links TRBV28 to TRBJ1-5, with 7 bases identical to TRBD1. Trimming took 2 bases from V and 3 from J; bases not matched to a gene: 7. There are 16 residues in the CDR3. CDR1 and CDR2 (germline): MDHEN, SYDVKM.

This rearrangement joins TRBV2 to TRBJ2-7; possible D gene TRBD1, 5 bases. This CDR3 region has 14 residues. CDR1 and CDR2 (germline): SNHLY, FYNNEI. V gave up 0 bases and J gave up 9 bases, with 15 bases separating them. The CDR3 sequence: CASSEAPDGARQYF. The CDR3 DNA reads as TGTGCCAGCAGTGAAGCCCCCGATGGGGCCAGGCAGTACTTC.

V usage is TRBV4-3 and J usage is TRBJ1-3; maybe TRBD1 (5 bases). V was shortened by 3 bases and J by 3 bases, with 9 bases between the two germline ends. Germline CDR1 LGHNA, CDR2 YSLEER. There are 14 residues in the CDR3. In nucleotides, the CDR3 is TGCGCCAGCAGCCAGGTCGGGGGTGGAAACACCATATATTTT. As protein: CASSQVGGGNTIYF.

A single count supports this clone. This chain connects TRBV10-3 to TRBJ2-2, with 10 bases identical to TRBD1. CDR1 ENHRY and CDR2 SYGVKD come from the germline V gene. This CDR3 region has 16 residues. Trimming cost V 0 bases and J 5 bases; bases outside gene matches: 3. The chain's CDR3 is CAISESGTGVTGELFF. In nucleotides, the CDR3 is TGTGCCATCAGTGAGTCGGGGACAGGGGTTACCGGGGAGCTGTTTTTT.

This chain links TRBV30 with TRBJ2-2, with 9 nucleotides matching TRBD1. The CDR3 totals 14 residues. Trimming removed 4 bases from V and 6 bases from J; junction bases left unmatched: 6. Germline CDR1 GTSNPN, CDR2 SVGIG (reference sequence). Written as DNA, the CDR3 is TGTGCCTGGACTCTAGGGACAGGGCCCGGGGAGCTGTTTTTT. It encodes CAWTLGTGPGELFF.

The rearrangement joins TRBV6-5 to TRBJ1-1; possible D gene TRBD1, 5 bases. V shed 11 bases and J shed 0 bases, with 10 bases lying between them. Germline CDR1 reads MNHEY; CDR2 reads SVGAGI. The CDR3 is 12 residues long. CDR3 DNA sequence: TGTGCCGGACAAAATATGAACACTGAAGCTTTCTTT. Amino acid sequence: CAGQNMNTEAFF.

This clone was counted once. This chain joins TRBV19 and TRBJ2-7, with D maybe TRBD2 (5 bases). CDR3 length: 14 residues. CDR1 and CDR2 (germline): LNHDA, SQIVND (reference sequence). Deletions cut 1 base from V and 2 bases from J, with 9 bases between. The CDR3 region is CASSIGDGTYEQYF. CDR3 DNA sequence: TGTGCCAGTAGTATAGGCGACGGGACCTACGAGCAGTACTTC.

The chain carries TRBV20-1 and TRBJ2-3; the D is unclear. The CDR3 is 11 amino acids. The germline V gene encodes CDR1 DFQATT and CDR2 SNEGSKA (reference sequence). The V gene lost 6 bases and the J gene lost 0 bases, with 4 bases spanning the gap. CDR3 protein: CSATSTDTQYF. The DNA for the CDR3 is TGCAGTGCGACTAGCACAGATACGCAGTATTTT.

V gene TRBV5-8 combines with J gene TRBJ1-4; D not certain. The CDR3 is 14 residues long. Germline V gives CDR1 SGHTS, CDR2 YDEGEE. V was pared by 1 base and J by 4 bases, with 8 bases between. The CDR3 DNA reads TGTGCCAGCAGCTTGCGAGGGTTTAATGAAAAACTGTTTTTT. Amino acid sequence: CASSLRGFNEKLFF.

The V and J genes are TRBV19 and TRBJ2-7; 7 bases map to TRBD1. This CDR3 region has 17 residues. Germline-derived CDR1 and CDR2 are LNHDA and SQIVND (reference sequence). Trimming at V came to 3 bases and at J to 0 bases, leaving 11 bases not matched to a gene. The DNA for the CDR3 is TGTGCCAGTAGTATCATTTACCGCCCAGGGGGCTCCTACGAGCAGTACTTC. It specifies CASSIIYRPGGSYEQYF.

The J gene is TRBJ1-1, the V gene TRBV9, with TRBD1 matching over 8 bases. V shed 0 bases and J 0 bases; nucleotides not matched to a gene: 7. Germline V gene sequence: CDR1 SGDLS, CDR2 YYNGEE. This CDR3 is built from 17 residues. DNA for the CDR3: TGTGCCAGCAGCGTAGCTACGGACAGGGCTGTGAACACTGAAGCTTTCTTT. It translates to CASSVATDRAVNTEAFF.

The genes are TRBV3-1 (or the pseudogene TRBV3-2) and TRBJ1-4; a possible D gene is TRBD1 (6 bases). Germline lookup yields CDR1 LGHDT and CDR2 YNNKEL (reference sequence). The CDR3 is 15 residues long. The V end lost 4 bases, the J end lost 7 bases, and 16 bases lay between the germline ends. CDR3 sequence: CASSPLQGRSEKLFF. In nucleotides, the CDR3 is TGTGCCAGCAGCCCATTACAGGGTCGGAGTGAAAAACTGTTTTTT.

The chain carries TRBV7-9 and TRBJ1-4; D unresolved. The germline V gene has CDR1 SEHNR and CDR2 FQNEAQ (reference sequence). The CDR3 covers 14 residues. Trimming removed 5 bases at V and 8 bases at J, with 15 bases between. The CDR3 DNA sequence: TGTGCCAGCAGCCCCGGCGGGGTCAGAGAAAAACTGTTTTTT. Residues: CASSPGGVREKLFF. The full variable domain, in which reference TRBV7-9 and TRBJ1-4 provide the parts outside the CDR3, is DTGVSQNPRHKITKRGQNVTFRCDPISEHNRLYWYRQTLGQGPEFLTYFQNEAQLEKSRLLSDRFSAERPKGSFSTLEIQRTEQGDSAMYLCASSPGGVREKLFFGSGTQLSVL.